The 30 T cell receptor beta chains below come from one sample, sequenced in a study of cytomegalovirus exposure and HLA in healthy donors. Vbeta (60) and Jbeta (13) primers were used in the PCR. The assay was immunoSEQ multiplex PCR, and TCRdb's table has in-frame clones only and misses some. The data hold 110,000 to 150,000 clones, with about 76% observed a single time. What was sequenced was PBMCs. Source of these receptors: a male donor in good health and CMV-seronegative.

In regard to this clone: One junction end does not reproduce the germline sequence, and a read error may be involved. This sequence joins TRBV7-7 and TRBJ1-1; D is uncertain. Germline V gives CDR1 SSHAT, CDR2 FNYEAQ (reference sequence). The CDR3 contains 13 residues. The CDR3 loop reads CASSSSPGTEAFF. CDR3 coding DNA: TGTGCTAGCAGCTCCTCCCCGGGCACTGAAGCTTTCTTT.

Comments on this clone: Other DNA sequences in the sample encode the same CDR3. This chain uses TRBV19 with TRBJ1-6; D gene ambiguous. Trimming took 6 bases from V and 0 from J, leaving 24 bases between them. The germline gives CDR1 LNHDA, CDR2 SQIVND (reference sequence). This CDR3 contains 20 residues. The CDR3 DNA reads as TGTGCCAGTAGCATCAGACTTTATCCATCGGAGAGCTCCTATAATTCACCCCTCCACTTT. It encodes CASSIRLYPSESSYNSPLHF. Supplemented by reference TRBV19 and TRBJ1-6, the full variable domain reads DGGITQSPKYLFRKEGQNVTLSCEQNLNHDAMYWYRQDPGQGLRLIYYSQIVNDFQKGDIAEGYSVSREKKESFPLTVTSAQKNPTAFYLCASSIRLYPSESSYNSPLHFGNGTRLTVT.

V gene TRBV7-3 combines with J gene TRBJ2-1, with D possibly matching TRBD1 (5 bases). The germline gives CDR1 SGHTA, CDR2 FQGTGA. CDR3 size: 17 residues. The germline V and J ends were trimmed by 0 bases and 0 bases, with 12 bases remaining between them. DNA for the CDR3: TGTGCCAGCAGCTTAACGGCAGGGCGAAGCTCCTACAATGAGCAGTTCTTC. This codes for CASSLTAGRSSYNEQFF.

J is TRBJ2-7 and V is TRBV7-8; D unclear. V was trimmed by 2 bases and J by 5 bases, leaving 13 bases between them. The CDR3 runs to 14 residues. In germline, CDR1 is SGHVS, CDR2 FQNEAQ. The CDR3 region is CASSLRDPQDEQYF. In DNA, the CDR3 is TGTGCCAGCAGCTTACGAGACCCCCAGGACGAGCAGTACTTC.

The J gene is TRBJ1-2, the V gene TRBV29-1; tentatively, D is TRBD1 (5 bases). The CDR3 sequence is 13 residues long. V was trimmed by 0 bases and J by 8 bases, leaving 13 bases between them. The germline V gene has CDR1 SQVTM and CDR2 ANQGSEA. CDR3 protein: CSVEDRVSRGYTF. DNA for the CDR3: TGCAGCGTTGAAGACAGGGTGTCTAGGGGCTACACCTTC.

This clone is a singleton in its sample. The chain is built from TRBV6-6 and TRBJ1-6, with 10 nucleotides matching TRBD1. Trimming took 6 bases from V and 11 from J; bases not matched to a gene: 10. CDR3 size: 15 residues. Germline CDR1 reads MNHNY; CDR2 reads SVGAGI (reference sequence). The CDR3 here is CASSAGQGSRAPLHF. The CDR3 coding sequence is TGTGCCAGCAGCGCGGGACAGGGGTCAAGGGCACCCCTCCACTTT.

The rearrangement uses TRBV6-5 and TRBJ1-2; D call uncertain. Germline loops: CDR1 MNHEY, CDR2 SVGAGI. This CDR3 contains 13 residues. Trimming pared 6 bases from V and 2 bases from J, leaving 10 bases between. CDR3 in amino acids: CASSPGRNYGYTF. CDR3 DNA: TGTGCCAGCAGCCCTGGGAGGAACTATGGCTACACCTTC.

V and J are TRBV27 and TRBJ2-2; perhaps TRBD2 as D (6 bases). Germline values: CDR1 MNHEY, CDR2 SMNVEV (reference sequence). This CDR3 is built from 15 residues. Between the trimmed V and J ends, which lost 6 bases and 7 bases, there was a span of 18 bases. The CDR3, as DNA: TGTGCCAGCAGAGTCGGGAGTGTTAAAGACGGGGAGCTGTTTTTT. Protein product: CASRVGSVKDGELFF.

The chain has TRBV27 and TRBJ1-2; D might be TRBD1 (5 bases). The CDR3 runs 13 residues. The V end was cut by 5 bases, the J end by 3 bases, with 10 bases between. The germline CDR1 and CDR2 sequences are MNHEY and SMNVEV (reference sequence). CDR3 nucleotides: TGTGCCAGCAGTCACGGGGGGGACTATGGCTACACCTTC. This translates into CASSHGGDYGYTF.

The rearrangement links TRBV7-9 to TRBJ1-3; TRBD1 matches at 8 bases. CDR3 size: 15 residues. The V gene end was trimmed by 5 bases and the J gene end by 4 bases; junction bases not matched to a gene: 7. The germline V gene encodes CDR1 SEHNR and CDR2 FQNEAQ (reference sequence). DNA of the CDR3: TGTGCCAGCAGCCCCTGGACAGGGCAAGGAAACACCATATATTTT. Translation: CASSPWTGQGNTIYF.

This clone came up once. The genes are TRBV4-1 and TRBJ2-5, with unresolved D. This CDR3 has 15 amino acids. V was clipped by 0 bases and J by 1 base, with 9 bases between them. In germline, CDR1 is MGHRA, CDR2 YSYEKL. The chain's CDR3 is CASSQDLRSQETQYF. CDR3 sequence (DNA): TGCGCCAGCAGCCAAGATTTGCGGTCCCAAGAGACCCAGTACTTC.

The V gene is TRBV27, the J gene TRBJ1-6, with TRBD1 identical over 11 bases. Germline-derived CDR1 and CDR2 are MNHEY and SMNVEV (reference sequence). J was trimmed by 6 bases and V by 6 bases; bases with no gene match: 4. This CDR3 has 15 amino acids. CDR3 protein: CASRAGTGGNSPLHF. Here the CDR3 DNA reads TGTGCCAGCAGAGCCGGGACAGGGGGTAATTCACCCCTCCACTTT.

This rearrangement joins TRBV9 to TRBJ2-1; D is uncertain. The V and J ends lost 4 bases and 3 bases respectively, with 5 bases between them. The CDR3 is 12 amino acids. CDR1 and CDR2 from the germline V gene are SGDLS and YYNGEE. The CDR3 DNA reads TGTGCCAGCAGCTCTAACTACAATGAGCAGTTCTTC. It translates to CASSSNYNEQFF.

In this sample, this clone turned up once. The rearrangement links TRBV6-1 to TRBJ1-5, with D tentatively TRBD1 (5 bases). Trimming left V 5 bases short and J 1 base short, with 12 bases between. Germline V gives CDR1 MNHNS, CDR2 SASEGT. The CDR3 spans 15 residues. The CDR3 nucleotides are TGTGCCAGCAGTACAACGGGACTGAGCAATCAGCCCCAGCATTTT. This gives the protein CASSTTGLSNQPQHF.

The count of this clone is one. This chain links TRBV15 with TRBJ2-5, with 8 bases lining up with TRBD1. V shed 6 bases and J 3 bases; nucleotides not matched to a gene: 9. The CDR3 is 15 amino acids. The germline V gene encodes CDR1 LNHNV and CDR2 YYDKDF (reference sequence). CDR3 loop: CATSRAEQGEETQYF. The CDR3 DNA sequence: TGTGCCACCAGTCGGGCCGAACAGGGGGAAGAGACCCAGTACTTC.

This clone was recorded a few times. The V call is TRBV2, the J call TRBJ2-5; 12 bases line up with TRBD2. The better agreement between TRBJ2-7 and the DNA end casts doubt on the J call. CDR1 is SNHLY and CDR2 is FYNNEI in the germline V gene. The CDR3 totals 20 residues. The CDR3 loop is CASSRVVTSGRTPGTYEQYF. In nucleotides, the CDR3 is TGTGCCAGCAGTAGGGTTGTAACTAGCGGGAGGACACCCGGTACCTACGAGCAGTACTTC.

The rearrangement uses TRBV2 and TRBJ2-2; 7 positions agree with TRBD1. CDR3 length: 15 residues. V shed 10 bases and J 0 bases; nucleotides not matched to a gene: 8. Germline V gene data show CDR1 as SNHLY and CDR2 as FYNNEI. The CDR3 DNA sequence: TGTGCCACTCAACAGGGGTACACGAACACCGGGGAGCTGTTTTTT. The encoded protein is CATQQGYTNTGELFF.

The V gene is TRBV10-1, the J gene TRBJ1-5; 7 bases are shared with TRBD1. The V and J ends lost 8 bases and 2 bases, in that order; junction bases with no gene match: 21. The CDR3 has 19 amino acids. Germline CDR1 and CDR2: WNHNN and SYGVQD (reference sequence). The CDR3 sequence is CASRHGYTGVWVGNQPQHF. For the CDR3, the DNA is TGCGCCAGCCGACACGGATATACAGGGGTATGGGTGGGCAATCAGCCCCAGCATTTT.

This chain links TRBV14 with TRBJ2-5, with 7 nucleotides matching TRBD1. The CDR3 has 14 residues. Trimming at V came to 3 bases and at J to 5 bases, leaving 6 bases not matched to a gene. CDR1 and CDR2 (germline): SGHDN, FVKESK. CDR3 region: CASSQTGRKETQYF. In DNA form, the CDR3 reads TGTGCCAGCAGCCAGACAGGGCGGAAGGAGACCCAGTACTTC.

The chain is built from TRBV18 and TRBJ2-1, with TRBD2 matching 11 bases. J was trimmed by 7 bases and V by 0 bases; bases with no gene match: 5. Germline CDR1 reads KGHSH; CDR2 reads LQKENI. The CDR3 has 16 amino acids. The CDR3 DNA reads TGTGCCAGCTCACCACCGGTTAGCGGGAGGGGTAATGAGCAGTTCTTC. Translated: CASSPPVSGRGNEQFF.

The rearrangement uses TRBV19 and TRBJ2-5, with TRBD2 identical over 7 bases. Germline values: CDR1 LNHDA, CDR2 SQIVND (reference sequence). The CDR3 contains 15 residues. J gave up 5 bases and V 8 bases, and 14 bases lay outside the gene matches. The CDR3 protein is CASSQGPGRVETQYF. The CDR3 coding sequence is TGTGCCAGTTCGCAGGGCCCAGGGAGGGTGGAGACCCAGTACTTC.

Concerning this clone itself: This sample includes further DNA sequences coding for the same CDR3. This rearrangement joins TRBV5-4 to TRBJ1-1, with D uncertain. Germline CDR1 reads SGHNT; CDR2 reads YYREEE (reference sequence). This CDR3 has 11 amino acids. Trimming took off 4 bases at V and 2 bases at J, with 3 bases between the two ends. The DNA of the CDR3 is TGTGCCAGCAGCCTAAACACTGAAGCTTTCTTT. Translated: CASSLNTEAFF.

J is TRBJ2-7 and V is TRBV7-9, with D possibly TRBD1 on 5 matching bases. The CDR3 runs to 15 residues. Trimming took 4 bases from V and 2 from J, leaving 15 bases between them. Germline CDR1 reads SEHNR; CDR2 reads FQNEAQ (reference sequence). The CDR3 nucleotides are TGTGCCAGCAGCTCAGAGACGCTAGGGGCCTACGAGCAGTACTTC. Translating it yields CASSSETLGAYEQYF.

This chain links TRBV19 with TRBJ1-1; D gene unclear. V dropped 6 bases and J dropped 3 bases, with 8 bases sitting between them. The germline V gene has CDR1 LNHDA and CDR2 SQIVND (reference sequence). The CDR3 consists of 12 residues. The CDR3 protein is CASRAQDTEAFF. The CDR3 DNA reads as TGTGCCAGTAGGGCGCAGGACACTGAAGCTTTCTTT. Supplemented by reference TRBV19 and TRBJ1-1, the full variable domain reads DGGITQSPKYLFRKEGQNVTLSCEQNLNHDAMYWYRQDPGQGLRLIYYSQIVNDFQKGDIAEGYSVSREKKESFPLTVTSAQKNPTAFYLCASRAQDTEAFFGQGTRLTVV.

V usage is TRBV11-3 and J usage is TRBJ2-7; D might be TRBD2 (6 bases). The CDR3 totals 14 residues. In germline, CDR1 is SGHNT, CDR2 YENEEA. Trimming took off 3 bases at V and 2 bases at J, with 11 bases between the two ends. This CDR3 is CASSFNSGPYEQYF. The CDR3, as DNA: TGTGCCAGCAGCTTTAATAGCGGACCCTACGAGCAGTACTTC. The variable domain in full, completed from reference TRBV11-3 and TRBJ2-7, reads EAGVVQSPRYKIIEKKQPVAFWCNPISGHNTLYWYLQNLGQGPELLIRYENEEAVDDSQLPKDRFSAERLKGVDSTLKIQPAELGDSAVYLCASSFNSGPYEQYFGPGTRLTVT.

The chain combines TRBV7-9 with TRBJ2-1; weak D call: TRBD2 (6 bases). Germline CDR1 and CDR2: SEHNR and FQNEAQ (reference sequence). The CDR3 length is 16 residues. The germline V and J ends were trimmed by 5 bases and 2 bases, with 16 bases remaining between them. The CDR3 nucleotides are TGTGCCAGCAGCCGAGTCATGGCGGGGACCTACAATGAGCAGTTCTTC. Encoded protein: CASSRVMAGTYNEQFF. The variable domain in full, with the rest retrieved from reference TRBV7-9 and TRBJ2-1, is DTGVSQNPRHKITKRGQNVTFRCDPISEHNRLYWYRQTLGQGPEFLTYFQNEAQLEKSRLLSDRFSAERPKGSFSTLEIQRTEQGDSAMYLCASSRVMAGTYNEQFFGPGTRLTVL.

J is TRBJ2-5 and V is TRBV7-3, with 10 bases aligning to TRBD2. CDR3 length equals 15 residues. Germline assignment: CDR1 SGHTA and CDR2 FQGTGA. After removal of 2 bases from V and 5 bases from J, the junction contained 5 bases not matched to a gene. The DNA of the CDR3 is TGTGCCAGCAGCTTAGTTAGCGGGGGGCTTGAGACCCAGTACTTC. Its translation is CASSLVSGGLETQYF.

The chain employs TRBV20-1 and TRBJ1-2, with TRBD1 matching 7 bases. V trimming: 6 bases; J trimming: 8 bases; junction bases outside the gene matches: 6. This CDR3 comprises 11 residues. Germline loops: CDR1 DFQATT, CDR2 SNEGSKA (reference sequence). CDR3 in DNA: TGCAGTGCCGCAACAGGGGAAGGCTACACCTTC. This gives the protein CSAATGEGYTF.

This chain joins TRBV30 and TRBJ1-6, with 7 positions matching TRBD1. This CDR3 is built from 16 residues. The trim removed 3 bases at V and 6 bases at J, leaving 11 bases unmatched. The germline gives CDR1 GTSNPN, CDR2 SVGIG (reference sequence). CDR3 nucleotide sequence: TGTGCCTGGAGAAATCGGAGGGGGCGAGGTAATTCACCCCTCCACTTT. Translating it yields CAWRNRRGRGNSPLHF.

The chain uses TRBV7-9 and TRBJ2-1; unclear D gene. V was pared by 11 bases and J by 9 bases, with 14 bases between. The germline gives CDR1 SEHNR, CDR2 FQNEAQ (reference sequence). This CDR3 region has 11 residues. CDR3 DNA: TGTGCCGGTTCTGTTAGTAGTGAGCAGTTCTTC. It yields the protein CAGSVSSEQFF.